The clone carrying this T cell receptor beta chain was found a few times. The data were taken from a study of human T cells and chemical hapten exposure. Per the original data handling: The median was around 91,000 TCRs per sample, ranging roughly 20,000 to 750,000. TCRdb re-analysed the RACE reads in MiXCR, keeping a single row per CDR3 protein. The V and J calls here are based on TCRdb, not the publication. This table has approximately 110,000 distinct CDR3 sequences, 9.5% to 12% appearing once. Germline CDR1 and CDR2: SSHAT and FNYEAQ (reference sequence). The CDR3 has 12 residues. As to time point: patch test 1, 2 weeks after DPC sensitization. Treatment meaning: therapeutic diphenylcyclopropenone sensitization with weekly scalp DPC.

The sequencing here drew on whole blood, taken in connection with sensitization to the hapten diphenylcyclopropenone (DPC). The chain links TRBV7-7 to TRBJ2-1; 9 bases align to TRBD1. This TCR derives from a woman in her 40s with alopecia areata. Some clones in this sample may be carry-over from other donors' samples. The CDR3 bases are TGTGCTAGCGGACAGGGGCGCAATGAGCAGTTCTTC. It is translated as CASGQGRNEQFF.